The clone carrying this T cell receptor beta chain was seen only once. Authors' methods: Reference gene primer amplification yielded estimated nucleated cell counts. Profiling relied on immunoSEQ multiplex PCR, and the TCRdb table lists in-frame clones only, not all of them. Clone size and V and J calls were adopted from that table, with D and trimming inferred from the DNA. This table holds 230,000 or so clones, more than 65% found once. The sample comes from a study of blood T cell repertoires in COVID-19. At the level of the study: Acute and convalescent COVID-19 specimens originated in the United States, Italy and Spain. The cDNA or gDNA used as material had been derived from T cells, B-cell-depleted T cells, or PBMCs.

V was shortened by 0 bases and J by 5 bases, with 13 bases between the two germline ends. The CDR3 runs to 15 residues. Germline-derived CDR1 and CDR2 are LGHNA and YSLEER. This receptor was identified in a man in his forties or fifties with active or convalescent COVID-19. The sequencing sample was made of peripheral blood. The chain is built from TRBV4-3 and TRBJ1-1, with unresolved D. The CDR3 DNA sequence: TGCGCCAGCAGCCAAGATCTAGCTGGGGATACTGAAGCTTTCTTT. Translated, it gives CASSQDLAGDTEAFF.